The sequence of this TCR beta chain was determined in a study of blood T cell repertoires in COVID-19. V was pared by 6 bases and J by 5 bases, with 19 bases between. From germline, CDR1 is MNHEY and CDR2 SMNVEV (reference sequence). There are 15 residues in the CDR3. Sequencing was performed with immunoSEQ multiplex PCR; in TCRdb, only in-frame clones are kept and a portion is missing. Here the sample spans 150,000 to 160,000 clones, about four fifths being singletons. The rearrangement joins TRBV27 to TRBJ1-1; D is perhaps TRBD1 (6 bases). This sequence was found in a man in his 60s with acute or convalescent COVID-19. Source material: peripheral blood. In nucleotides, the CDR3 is TGTGCCAGCAGAAACAGGGCTTGGGCTGCGACTGAAGCTTTCTTT. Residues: CASRNRAWAATEAFF.